This T cell receptor beta chain was identified during a study of blood T cell repertoires in COVID-19 (dated by TCRdb to about 2020). About the study as a whole: The collaborator samples originated in the United States, Italy and Spain and spanned the acute and convalescent phases of COVID-19. Deeply sampled blood TCRbeta repertoires from subjects exposed to, actively infected with, or recovered from COVID-19 were included in the dataset. The material from the prospective study consisted of cDNA or gDNA derived from T cells, B-cell-depleted T cells, or PBMCs. The samples were drawn from two sources: the first 160 participants of the ongoing ImmuneRACE study, and 1,254 subjects contributed by 6 global collaborators. Sample metadata almost always included a de-identified subject ID, COVID-19 status, age in years and sex. Where available, HLA class I and class II types were obtained from metadata supplied by the sample provider rather than from assay-based typing. The repertoires were released in a freely available public database intended as a resource for research on the immune response to SARS-CoV-2. Summary of the overall study and its limitations: How much clinical and demographic metadata was included differed by source and by participant, and the metadata was provided uncurated.

About this clone itself: Its binding antigen is unknown. Base qualities are missing; no much larger clone stands one base away.

TCRbeta CDR3 regions were amplified from genomic DNA by means of the immunoSEQ Assay, a bias-controlled multiplex PCR. The study's own analysis went as follows. Within the assay, amplification of reference gene primers was used to estimate how many nucleated cells each sample contained. Sequence reads were collapsed and filtered to measure the absolute abundance of every unique TCRbeta CDR3 rearrangement. For each sample, productive Simpson clonality was calculated as the square root of Simpson's diversity index over productive rearrangements. The clones in this table, taken by TCRdb from immuneACCESS, are in-frame only. Not every clone is retained; where verified, under half of the shortfall comes from an unresolved V gene, and the cause of the rest is unknown. V and J calls and clone size are as listed in that table; D and trimming were resolved from the DNA. Present in this sample are tens of thousands of clones, approximately 85% of which were seen just once. About 13% of the sample comes from the top ten.

Collaborating institutions collected whole blood in K2EDTA tubes following their own protocols. For TCRbeta analysis, collaborator samples were shipped as frozen whole blood, as isolated PBMCs, or as DNA extracted from either sample type. Unmatched junction bases come to 4, with V trimmed by 6 bases and J by 6 bases. For CDR1 and CDR2, the germline V gene (reference sequence) lists LNHDA and SQIVND. From the cysteine through the phenylalanine, the CDR3 covers 14 amino acids. Kept here is only the CDR3 DNA, which spans 42 bases and is read in frame from base 1. The chain is encoded by TRBV19 joined to TRBJ2-1, and TRBD2 matches 11 of the central bases. This receptor was identified in a human donor in a cohort sampled during active COVID-19. The sequencing input was peripheral blood. The DNA sequence reads TGTGCCAGTAGAGCCGGGACTAGCGGCAATGAGCAGTTCTTC. Protein translation: CASRAGTSGNEQFF.